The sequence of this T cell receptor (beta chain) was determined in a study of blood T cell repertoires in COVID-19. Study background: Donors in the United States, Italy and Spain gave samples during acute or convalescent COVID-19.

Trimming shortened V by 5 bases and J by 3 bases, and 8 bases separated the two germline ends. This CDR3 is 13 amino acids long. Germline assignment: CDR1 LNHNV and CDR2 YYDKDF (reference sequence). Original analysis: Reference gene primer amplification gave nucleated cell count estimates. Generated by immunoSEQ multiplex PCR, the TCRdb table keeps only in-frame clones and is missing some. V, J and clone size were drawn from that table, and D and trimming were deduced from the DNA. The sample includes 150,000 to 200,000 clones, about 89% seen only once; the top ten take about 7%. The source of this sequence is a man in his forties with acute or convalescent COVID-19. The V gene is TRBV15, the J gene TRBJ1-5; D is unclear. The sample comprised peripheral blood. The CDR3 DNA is TGTGCCACCAGCTGGTCTACCAATCAGCCCCAGCATTTT. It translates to CATSWSTNQPQHF.